This T cell receptor (beta chain) derives from a study of molecular identifiers for immune sequencing clone quantification. The CDR3 covers 14 residues. With 4 bases removed from V and 0 bases from J, the gap between germline ends came to 11 bases. CDR1 is SGDLS, CDR2 YYNGEE, per germline. CD8+CD4-CCR7+CD45RA+ sorting gave the naive CD8 T cells. TCRdb itself ran the PCR reads through MiXCR, one entry per CDR3 protein. The data show around 470,000 distinct CDR3 sequences, with around 23% seen just once and about 0.75% held by the top ten. J is TRBJ2-7 and V is TRBV9; D gene ambiguous. The receptor comes from a human donor in good health. Some libraries in this study had Jurkat cell RNA spiked in. The sample taken for sequencing was naive CD8+ T cells from blood, with Jurkat cell RNA spiked in. Documented subset: FACS-sorted CD8+CD4-CCR7+CD45RA+ naive T cells. The CDR3 region has the DNA TGTGCCAGCAGCCCCCAGGACGGCTCCTACGAGCAGTACTTC. Its translation is CASSPQDGSYEQYF.